These 10 T cell receptor beta chains were all obtained from the same sample, sequenced in a study of identifying expanded T cells in peripheral blood. Profiled with immunoSEQ multiplex PCR; TCRdb holds only in-frame clones, not every one. This sample yields over 100,000 clones, of which about 88% are seen a single time; roughly 7.6% belongs to the top ten. The sequencing sample was made of blood. These receptors all come from a person between 18 and 75 years old in good health.

This clone occurred a few times. The gene calls are TRBV28 and TRBJ2-5; the match to TRBD1 covers 11 bases. The CDR3 extends over 13 amino acids. V lost 10 bases to trimming and J lost 5 bases; unmatched junction nucleotides: 6. Germline V lookup: CDR1 MDHEN, CDR2 SYDVKM. CDR3 DNA: TGTGCCACTCAGGACAGGGGGCACGAGACCCAGTACTTC. It translates to CATQDRGHETQYF.

The table lists this clone with a count of one. Other nucleotide sequences in the sample specify the same CDR3. The chain is built from TRBV5-1 and TRBJ2-7, with 9 positions matching TRBD1. Germline CDR1 reads SGHRS; CDR2 reads YFSETQ. With V trimmed by 8 bases and J by 1 base, 7 bases remained unmatched. This CDR3 has 14 amino acids. The CDR3: CASSRGQGSYEQYF. CDR3 nucleotides: TGCGCCAGTAGCCGGGGACAGGGTTCCTACGAGCAGTACTTC.

The V gene is TRBV5-8, the J gene TRBJ1-1, with TRBD1 as a possible D gene (6 bases). Germline V CDR1 and CDR2: SGHTS, YDEGEE. The V end was cut by 3 bases, the J end by 10 bases, with 13 bases between. This CDR3 spans 12 amino acids. CDR3 in amino acids: CASSSGARGAFF. CDR3 coding DNA: TGTGCCAGCAGCTCAGGGGCCCGGGGAGCTTTCTTT.

The V call is TRBV2, the J call TRBJ2-7, with 7 bases fitting TRBD1. Per the germline V gene, CDR1 is SNHLY and CDR2 is FYNNEI. J lost 3 bases, V lost 5 bases, and 7 bases had no gene match. The CDR3 extends over 14 amino acids. Here the CDR3 DNA reads TGTGCCAGCAGTCCCACAGGGGTACGCTACGAGCAGTACTTC. This gives the protein CASSPTGVRYEQYF.

The rearrangement uses TRBV30 and TRBJ2-2; D unclear. The V end was cut by 8 bases, the J end by 5 bases, with 15 bases between. Germline CDR1 is GTSNPN and CDR2 is SVGIG (reference sequence). The CDR3 spans 13 residues. The CDR3 reads CAQARRRTGELFF. The CDR3 DNA follows: TGTGCCCAAGCACGTAGGCGGACCGGGGAGCTGTTTTTT.

This clone has only a few counts. This sequence joins TRBV7-9 and TRBJ1-6, with D maybe TRBD1 (5 bases). The ends were cut back, 6 bases at V and 8 bases at J, with 14 bases in the middle. CDR3 length equals 14 residues. CDR1 is SEHNR, CDR2 FQNEAQ, per germline (reference sequence). CDR3 protein: CASSVGRADSPLHF. The CDR3 DNA reads TGTGCCAGCAGTGTGGGACGGGCAGATTCACCCCTCCACTTT.

This sequence joins TRBV7-2 and TRBJ1-2, with D possibly matching TRBD1 (6 bases). The length of the CDR3 is 13 residues. The V gene lost 6 bases and the J gene lost 6 bases, with 14 bases spanning the gap. Per the germline V gene, CDR1 is SGHTA and CDR2 is FQGNSA. The CDR3 protein is CASSRTGINGYTF. The DNA for the CDR3 is TGTGCCAGCAGTCGTACAGGGATCAATGGCTACACCTTC. Full variable domain (remainder filled in from reference TRBV7-2 and TRBJ1-2): GAGVSQSPSNKVTEKGKDVELRCDPISGHTALYWYRQSLGQGLEFLIYFQGNSAPDKSGLPSDRFSAERTGGSVSTLTIQRTQQEDSAVYLCASSRTGINGYTFGSGTRLTVV.

This chain connects TRBV6-5 to TRBJ2-2, with 8 positions matching TRBD1. CDR3 length: 14 amino acids. Trimming took 6 bases from V and 1 from J; bases not matched to a gene: 1. Per germline, CDR1 MNHEY and CDR2 SVGAGI. CDR3 bases: TGTGCCAGCAGCGACAGGGGGAACACCGGGGAGCTGTTTTTT. It specifies CASSDRGNTGELFF.

The chain is built from TRBV29-1 and TRBJ2-7, with 8 positions matching TRBD2. This CDR3 is built from 12 residues. Trimming at V came to 7 bases and at J to 6 bases, leaving 8 bases not matched to a gene. Germline CDR1 SQVTM, CDR2 ANQGSEA. CDR3 amino acids: CSGAGGPGEQYF. In DNA form, the CDR3 reads TGCAGCGGCGCGGGGGGCCCGGGCGAGCAGTACTTC.

The chain recombines TRBV28 with TRBJ1-1; TRBD1 is a possible D gene (5 bases). The CDR3 is made up of 14 amino acids. Germline V gene sequence: CDR1 MDHEN, CDR2 SYDVKM. Trimming pared 4 bases from V and 5 bases from J, leaving 14 bases between. The CDR3 sequence: CASSYSPGRTEAFF. CDR3 nucleotide sequence: TGTGCCAGCAGTTACTCCCCGGGACGGACTGAAGCTTTCTTT.